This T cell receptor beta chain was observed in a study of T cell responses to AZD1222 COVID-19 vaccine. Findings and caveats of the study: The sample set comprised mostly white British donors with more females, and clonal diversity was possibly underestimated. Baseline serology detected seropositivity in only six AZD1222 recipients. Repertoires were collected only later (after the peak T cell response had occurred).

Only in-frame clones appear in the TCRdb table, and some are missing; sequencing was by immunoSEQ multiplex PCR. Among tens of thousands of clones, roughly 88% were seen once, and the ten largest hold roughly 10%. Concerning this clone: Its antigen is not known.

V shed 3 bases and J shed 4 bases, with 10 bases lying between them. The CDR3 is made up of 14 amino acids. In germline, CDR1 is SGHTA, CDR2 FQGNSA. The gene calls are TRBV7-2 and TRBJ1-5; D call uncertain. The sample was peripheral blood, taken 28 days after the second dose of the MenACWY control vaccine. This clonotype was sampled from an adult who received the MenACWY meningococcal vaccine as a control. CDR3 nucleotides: TGTGCCAGCAGCTTGGACGTAGTAAATCAGCCCCAGCATTTT. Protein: CASSLDVVNQPQHF.